Following are 20 T cell receptor beta chains from one sample sequenced in a study of T cells in localized non-small cell lung cancer. The protocol was immunoSEQ multiplex PCR, while the TCRdb copy is restricted to in-frame clones and leaves out a portion. The sample has under 95,000 clones, 65% to 85% seen once. Source: peripheral blood, taken before any cancer treatment. The source of these receptors is a female donor of 60 years or more with stage I lung adenocarcinoma.

The CDR3 DNA follows: TGTGCCAGCAGCTTATTGGGGGGAGCTGCTGGGGTAAACAATGAGCAGTTCTTC. As protein: CASSLLGGAAGVNNEQFF. This sequence joins TRBV7-3 and TRBJ2-1; tentative D call: TRBD2 (6 bases). This CDR3 spans 18 amino acids. Germline CDR1 SGHTA, CDR2 FQGTGA. Trimming cost V 2 bases and J 5 bases, with 22 bases left between them.

The V and J genes are TRBV5-1 and TRBJ2-5; perhaps TRBD2 as D (5 bases). This CDR3 spans 13 amino acids. V lost 4 bases to trimming and J lost 3 bases, with 10 bases between them. Per the germline V gene, CDR1 is SGHRS and CDR2 is YFSETQ. Here the CDR3 DNA reads TGCGCCAGCAGCGAGGGAAGCGAAGAGACCCAGTACTTC. It translates to CASSEGSEETQYF.

The gene calls are TRBV7-9 and TRBJ1-1, with D unresolved. The CDR3 length is 11 residues. The ends were cut back, 3 bases at V and 8 bases at J, with 7 bases in the middle. Germline V lookup: CDR1 SEHNR, CDR2 FQNEAQ (reference sequence). CDR3 in amino acids: CASSLIPEAFF. Written as DNA, the CDR3 is TGTGCCAGCAGCTTGATACCCGAAGCTTTCTTT.

This sequence joins TRBV7-8 and TRBJ2-7; 10 nucleotides line up with TRBD2. Germline trimming cut 5 bases from V and 5 bases from J; bases unmatched to any gene: 15. CDR1 SGHVS and CDR2 FQNEAQ come from the germline V gene. The CDR3 is made up of 17 amino acids. CDR3 bases: TGTGCCAGCAGCGATCGAGCGGGAGGGCATCTAGACGACGAGCAGTACTTC. This sequence encodes CASSDRAGGHLDDEQYF.

This clone was seen a few times. The chain links TRBV7-9 to TRBJ1-2; D gene uncertain. The CDR3 has 13 amino acids. Germline V gene sequence: CDR1 SEHNR, CDR2 FQNEAQ (reference sequence). V shed 3 bases and J shed 5 bases, with 10 bases lying between them. The CDR3, as DNA: TGTGCCAGCAGCTTCGATGGGAATTATGGCTACACCTTC. Protein product: CASSFDGNYGYTF.

This chain uses TRBV30 with TRBJ1-6; weak D call: TRBD1 (6 bases). The V end lost 3 bases, the J end lost 0 bases, and 12 bases lay between the germline ends. CDR1 and CDR2 from the germline V gene are GTSNPN and SVGIG (reference sequence). There are 16 residues in the CDR3. CDR3 amino acids: CAWRSTGISYNSPLHF. CDR3 DNA sequence: TGTGCCTGGAGGAGTACAGGGATCTCCTATAATTCACCCCTCCACTTT.

This sequence joins TRBV6-1 and TRBJ1-2; possibly TRBD1 for D (5 bases). Between the trimmed V and J ends, which lost 2 bases and 7 bases, there was a span of 8 bases. CDR3 length equals 12 residues. In germline, CDR1 is MNHNS, CDR2 SASEGT. Here the CDR3 DNA reads TGTGCCAGCAGTGAACGGGGGGGTGGCTACACCTTC. It translates to CASSERGGGYTF.

A note on this clone: This sample also contains other DNA sequences that code for the same CDR3. V and J are TRBV4-3 and TRBJ1-2; D is uncertain. The V gene lost 1 base and the J gene lost 2 bases, with 8 bases spanning the gap. The CDR3 is made up of 14 amino acids. Germline V gives CDR1 LGHNA, CDR2 YSLEER. CDR3 in amino acids: CASSQVIGNYGYTF. The CDR3 region has the DNA TGCGCCAGCAGCCAAGTAATTGGGAACTATGGCTACACCTTC.

This chain connects TRBV4-3 to TRBJ2-7, with 13 nucleotides matching TRBD2. After removal of 4 bases from V and 7 bases from J, the junction contained 4 bases not matched to a gene. CDR1 and CDR2 from the germline V gene are LGHNA and YSLEER. The CDR3 length is 14 residues. DNA for the CDR3: TGCGCCAGCAGCCGGACTAGCGGGAGTGAAGAGCAGTACTTC. Its protein is CASSRTSGSEEQYF.

The CDR3 is CASSLGAGLAGTLGETQYF. The CDR3 DNA follows: TGCGCCAGCAGCTTGGGAGCGGGGCTAGCGGGGACCCTTGGGGAGACCCAGTACTTC. The V call is TRBV5-1, the J call TRBJ2-5; 9 bases agree with TRBD2. Germline CDR1 reads SGHRS; CDR2 reads YFSETQ. The CDR3 is 19 residues long. Trimming at V came to 0 bases and at J to 5 bases, leaving 17 bases not matched to a gene.

The CDR3 bases are TGTGCCAGCAGCGTAGCCCCGGAGAACACTGAAGCTTTCTTT. Translated, it gives CASSVAPENTEAFF. The chain employs TRBV9 and TRBJ1-1; unclear D gene. Looked up from germline, CDR1 is SGDLS and CDR2 is YYNGEE. This CDR3 region has 14 residues. Deletions cut 0 bases from V and 1 base from J, with 7 bases between.

The chain combines TRBV27 with TRBJ2-1; 7 positions match TRBD2. The V and J ends lost 6 bases and 6 bases, in that order; junction bases with no gene match: 5. CDR3 length: 13 amino acids. Germline lookup yields CDR1 MNHEY and CDR2 SMNVEV (reference sequence). Here the CDR3 reads CASRPAGSNEQFF. Here the CDR3 DNA reads TGTGCCAGCAGACCAGCGGGGTCCAATGAGCAGTTCTTC.

The rearrangement uses TRBV2 and TRBJ1-1, with D hard to call. Germline CDR1 is SNHLY and CDR2 is FYNNEI. V was trimmed by 0 bases and J by 4 bases, leaving 12 bases between them. The CDR3 runs 15 residues. The DNA for the CDR3 is TGTGCCAGCAGTGAAGCGCTTGCTGTGTTCACTGAAGCTTTCTTT. Protein sequence: CASSEALAVFTEAFF.

CDR3 in DNA: TGTGCCAGCTCACGACAGGCACTCTATGGCTACACCTTC. This translates into CASSRQALYGYTF. The genes are TRBV27 and TRBJ1-2; TRBD1 might be the D (6 bases). The CDR3 runs 13 residues. Trimming pared 8 bases from V and 4 bases from J, leaving 14 bases between. Germline CDR1 and CDR2: MNHEY and SMNVEV (reference sequence).

This clone was recorded once. The chain carries TRBV9 and TRBJ2-2, with 10 bases identical to TRBD2. Germline CDR1 and CDR2: SGDLS and YYNGEE. The CDR3 is 16 amino acids. The J segment lost 1 base and the V segment lost 2 bases, leaving 2 bases of the junction unmatched. The CDR3 spells CASSVLAGENTGELFF. CDR3 sequence (DNA): TGTGCCAGCAGCGTCCTAGCGGGGGAGAACACCGGGGAGCTGTTTTTT.

J is TRBJ2-5 and V is TRBV4-2, with a weak D call TRBD1 (6 bases). Germline values: CDR1 LGHNA, CDR2 YNFKEQ. This CDR3 has 20 residues. V shed 1 base and J shed 2 bases, with 26 bases lying between them. The CDR3 spells CASSQGFSSRGFRGQETQYF. The DNA of the CDR3 is TGTGCCAGCAGCCAAGGTTTTTCGAGTCGAGGATTCAGGGGTCAAGAGACCCAGTACTTC.

The chain employs TRBV6-6 and TRBJ1-5; TRBD1 matches at 8 bases. Germline-derived CDR1 and CDR2 are MNHNY and SVGAGI (reference sequence). The CDR3 runs to 16 residues. Losses at the gene ends were 5 bases for V and 5 bases for J; bases not matched to a gene: 11. The CDR3 bases are TGTGCCAGCAGTCACCCTAGACAGGGGTTAGATCAGCCCCAGCATTTT. This sequence encodes CASSHPRQGLDQPQHF.

The chain recombines TRBV9 with TRBJ2-7; no definite D call. From germline, CDR1 is SGDLS and CDR2 YYNGEE. V dropped 0 bases and J dropped 6 bases, with 13 bases sitting between them. The CDR3 consists of 14 residues. The CDR3 loop is CASSVGTQKSEQYF. As DNA, the CDR3 is TGTGCCAGCAGCGTAGGAACCCAGAAGAGCGAGCAGTACTTC.

The chain has TRBV5-6 and TRBJ2-3; D may match TRBD1 or TRBD2 (5 bases each). V was shortened by 4 bases and J by 5 bases, with 23 bases between the two germline ends. Germline CDR1 and CDR2: SGHDT and YYEEEE. This CDR3 region has 17 residues. CDR3 in amino acids: CASSPVGVIVGGDTQYF. The DNA of the CDR3 is TGTGCCAGCAGCCCCGTCGGGGTGATCGTTGGGGGAGATACGCAGTATTTT.

This clone was found many times. The V and J genes are TRBV7-3 and TRBJ2-7; D not certain. The CDR3 loop spans 13 amino acids. V was pared by 5 bases and J by 3 bases, with 11 bases between. The V gene's germline CDR1 is SGHTA and CDR2 FQGTGA. The CDR3 coding sequence is TGTGCCAGCAGCCCCCAGACTGGCTACGAGCAGTACTTC. Amino acids: CASSPQTGYEQYF.